These T cell receptor beta chains were read from a single sample in a study of cytomegalovirus exposure and HLA in healthy donors. The assay was immunoSEQ multiplex PCR, and TCRdb's table has in-frame clones only and misses some. Here the sample spans 150,000 to 180,000 clones, 65% to 90% being singletons. Sequencing used PBMCs. These receptors originate from a man aged 18 to 30 in good health and CMV-seropositive. Each CDR3 is given with its conserved first and last residue. The D gene is left open where the match is weak. Clone size, where shown, is once, few, many, or a class for clones that have expanded.

size: NA
D: TRBD1
V: TRBV6-5
J: TRBJ1-5
DNA: TGTGCCAGCAGTAGGGGACAGTATAGCAATCAGCCCCAGCATTTT
CDR3: CASSRGQYSNQPQHF

size: NA
D: TRBD2
V: TRBV28
J: TRBJ2-7
DNA: TGTGCCAGCAGTGAATCGGGGAGGGGCTACGAGCAGTACTTC
CDR3: CASSESGRGYEQYF

size: NA
D: TRBD1
V: TRBV7-2
J: TRBJ2-5
DNA: TGTGCCAGCAGCTACGGACAGGGTGAGACCCAGTACTTC
CDR3: CASSYGQGETQYF

size: NA
D: NA
V: TRBV5-1
J: TRBJ1-1
DNA: TGCGCCAGCAGCTTGGTTGCGGGTCCGAACACTGAAGCTTTCTTT
CDR3: CASSLVAGPNTEAFF

size: NA
D: TRBD1
V: TRBV15
J: TRBJ1-2
DNA: TGTGCCACCAGCTACCTACCGGCAGGGGGCATCGATGGCTACACCTTC
CDR3: CATSYLPAGGIDGYTF

size: NA
D: TRBD1
V: TRBV7-3
J: TRBJ2-3
DNA: TGTGCCAGCAGCCCACAGGGGTACTACACAGATACGCAGTATTTT
CDR3: CASSPQGYYTDTQYF

size: NA
D: TRBD2
V: TRBV5-1
J: TRBJ2-7
DNA: TGCGCCAGCAGCTCCGGACTAGCGGGAGGGTCTTACGAGCAGTACTTC
CDR3: CASSSGLAGGSYEQYF

size: NA
D: TRBD1
V: TRBV6-1
J: TRBJ1-4
DNA: TGTGCCAGCAAGGCCCAGGGGGCAACTAATGAAAAACTGTTTTTT
CDR3: CASKAQGATNEKLFF

size: NA
D: TRBD1
V: TRBV6-5
J: TRBJ1-5
DNA: TGTGCCAGCAGCCGGACAGGGGACAATCAGCCCCAGCATTTT
CDR3: CASSRTGDNQPQHF

size: NA
D: TRBD1
V: TRBV19
J: TRBJ1-2
DNA: TGTGCCAGTAGCAAGACAGGGGGCGATGGCTATGGCTACACCTTC
CDR3: CASSKTGGDGYGYTF

size: NA
D: NA
V: TRBV4-3
J: TRBJ1-2
DNA: TGCGCCAGCAGCCAAGACAGGGTTAACTATGGCTACACCTTC
CDR3: CASSQDRVNYGYTF

size: few
D: NA
V: TRBV5-5
J: TRBJ2-7
DNA: TGTGCCAGCAGCTTTACAGGGACCTACGAGCAGTACTTC
CDR3: CASSFTGTYEQYF

size: NA
D: NA
V: TRBV13
J: TRBJ2-3
DNA: TGTGCCAGCAGCTTAAGCGGCAAGGATACGCAGTATTTT
CDR3: CASSLSGKDTQYF

size: NA
D: NA
V: TRBV4-3
J: TRBJ1-1
DNA: TGCGCCAGCAGCCAAGGGGGGACAACAATGAACACTGAAGCTTTCTTT
CDR3: CASSQGGTTMNTEAFF

size: NA
D: NA
V: TRBV21-1
J: TRBJ1-2
DNA: TGTGCCAGCAGCAAAGAAGTTACTCCCCAAGGGGTTAAGGGCTACACCTTC
CDR3: CASSKEVTPQGVKGYTF

size: NA
D: NA
V: TRBV4-3
J: TRBJ1-6
DNA: TGCGCCAGCAGTCGAGGTGACGGGAGGTCCTATAATTCACCCCTCCACTTT
CDR3: CASSRGDGRSYNSPLHF

size: NA
D: TRBD2
V: TRBV4-1
J: TRBJ2-6
DNA: TGCGCCAGCAGCCGTGGACTAGCGGGGCTCTCTGGGGCCAACGTCCTGACTTTC
CDR3: CASSRGLAGLSGANVLTF

size: NA
D: TRBD1
V: TRBV18
J: TRBJ1-2
DNA: TGTGCCAGCTCACCACGGCAGGGGGACTATGGCTACACCTTC
CDR3: CASSPRQGDYGYTF

size: NA
D: NA
V: TRBV30
J: TRBJ2-1
DNA: TGTGCCTGGAGTACCGGAGGAGCCTACAATGAGCAGTTCTTC
CDR3: CAWSTGGAYNEQFF

size: NA
D: TRBD1
V: TRBV7-3
J: TRBJ2-7
DNA: TGTGCCAGCAGCCCAGCCGACAGGGCCTACGAGCAGTACTTC
CDR3: CASSPADRAYEQYF

size: NA
D: NA
V: TRBV6-5
J: TRBJ1-3
DNA: TGTGCCAGCAGTTTGACAGGACCTGACTCTGGAAACACCATATATTTT
CDR3: CASSLTGPDSGNTIYF

size: NA
D: TRBD2
V: TRBV5-6
J: TRBJ2-1
DNA: TGTGCCAGCAGCCGACGGACTAGCGGGAGAGGGAATGAGCAGTTCTTC
CDR3: CASSRRTSGRGNEQFF

size: NA
D: TRBD2
V: TRBV2
J: TRBJ2-3
DNA: TGTGCCAGCAGGCCCCTAGCGGGGAGCACAGATACGCAGTATTTT
CDR3: CASRPLAGSTDTQYF

size: NA
D: TRBD2
V: TRBV7-8
J: TRBJ2-1
DNA: TGTGCCAGCAGCCGCGTCGGAGCGGGAGGCGATGAGCAGTTCTTC
CDR3: CASSRVGAGGDEQFF

size: once
D: NA
V: TRBV6-5
J: TRBJ2-1
DNA: TGTGCCAGCAGTTACTCTGCCTCCAGCTCCTACAATGAGCAGTTCTTC
CDR3: CASSYSASSSYNEQFF

size: NA
D: TRBD2
V: TRBV4-3
J: TRBJ2-1
DNA: TGCGCCAGCAGCCATGGGAGACTAGCGGGCTACAATGAGCAGTTCTTC
CDR3: CASSHGRLAGYNEQFF

size: NA
D: NA
V: TRBV6-5
J: TRBJ2-3
DNA: TGTGCCAGCAGGCGGACAGATACGCAGTATTTT
CDR3: CASRRTDTQYF

size: NA
D: NA
V: TRBV11-2
J: TRBJ2-1
DNA: TGTGCCAGCAGCTTCCGGCAACTAAACTACAATGAGCAGTTCTTC
CDR3: CASSFRQLNYNEQFF

size: NA
D: TRBD1
V: TRBV2
J: TRBJ1-5
DNA: TGTGCCAGCAGACAGACAGGGGGCGCCGGTCAGCCCCAGCATTTT
CDR3: CASRQTGGAGQPQHF

size: NA
D: NA
V: TRBV6-5
J: TRBJ1-1
DNA: TGTGCCAGCTGGGGGCAGCCGAACACTGAAGCTTTCTTT
CDR3: CASWGQPNTEAFF

size: NA
D: NA
V: TRBV7-9
J: TRBJ2-2
DNA: TGTGCCAGCAGCTCGTTGTCGGCCGGGGAGCTGTTTTTT
CDR3: CASSSLSAGELFF

size: NA
D: NA
V: TRBV28
J: TRBJ1-2
DNA: TGTGCCAGCAGTTGGGCCGCCCGGCCTAACTATGGCTACACCTTC
CDR3: CASSWAARPNYGYTF

size: NA
D: TRBD2
V: TRBV7-8
J: TRBJ2-1
DNA: TGTGCCAGCAGCCGCCCGGGGGGGGAATACAATGAGCAGTTCTTC
CDR3: CASSRPGGEYNEQFF

size: NA
D: NA
V: TRBV29-1
J: TRBJ1-2
DNA: TGCAGCGTTGGCTCAGTTAACTATGGCTACACCTTC
CDR3: CSVGSVNYGYTF

size: NA
D: NA
V: TRBV6-5
J: TRBJ1-3
DNA: TGTGCCAGCAGTTCATCCTCTGGAAACACCATATATTTT
CDR3: CASSSSSGNTIYF

size: NA
D: TRBD2
V: TRBV7-6
J: TRBJ2-3
DNA: TGTGCCAGCAGCTTAGGGGGAGGAGCGGGAGGTCGGGCAGATACGCAGTATTTT
CDR3: CASSLGGGAGGRADTQYF

size: NA
D: NA
V: TRBV7-9
J: TRBJ1-2
DNA: TGTGCCAGCAGCTTTAACAGTCCACTTTATGGCTACACCTTC
CDR3: CASSFNSPLYGYTF

size: NA
D: TRBD1
V: TRBV4-1
J: TRBJ1-6
DNA: TGCGCCAGCAGCGCGAAGGGACAGGGGATGAATTCACCCCTCCACTTT
CDR3: CASSAKGQGMNSPLHF

size: NA
D: NA
V: TRBV5-6
J: TRBJ1-1
DNA: TGTGCCAGCAGCTTGGACTCGGGACATCCAGGCACTGAAGCTTTCTTT
CDR3: CASSLDSGHPGTEAFF

size: NA
D: NA
V: TRBV9
J: TRBJ1-5
DNA: TGTGCCAGCAGCGTAGGGCCCGGGGGACCCCAGCATTTT
CDR3: CASSVGPGGPQHF

size: NA
D: TRBD1
V: TRBV7-6
J: TRBJ1-2
DNA: TGTGCCAGCAGCTTAGCGCAAGGGGGCAACTATGGCTACACCTTC
CDR3: CASSLAQGGNYGYTF

size: NA
D: NA
V: TRBV5-1
J: TRBJ2-1
DNA: TGCGCCAGCGGGGACAATGGTGAGCAGTTCTTC
CDR3: CASGDNGEQFF

size: NA
D: TRBD1
V: TRBV5-4
J: TRBJ1-2
DNA: TGTGCCAGCAGTAGAGCCGGGACAGGGGGCTATGGCTACACCTTC
CDR3: CASSRAGTGGYGYTF

size: NA
D: NA
V: TRBV27
J: TRBJ1-5
DNA: TGTGCCAGCAGACAAGACAGGAATGGGAAGCCCCAGCATTTT
CDR3: CASRQDRNGKPQHF

size: NA
D: NA
V: TRBV6-1
J: TRBJ2-1
DNA: TGTGCCAGCGCAGGGGTAAATGAGCAGTTCTTC
CDR3: CASAGVNEQFF

size: NA
D: TRBD1
V: TRBV27
J: TRBJ2-7
DNA: TGTGCCAGCAGTTCTCCCGGACAGGGGCCGTACGAGCAGTACTTC
CDR3: CASSSPGQGPYEQYF

size: NA
D: TRBD2
V: TRBV4-2
J: TRBJ2-1
DNA: TGTGCCAGCAGCCAAGTTAGCGGGACCAGCTCCTACAATGAGCAGTTCTTC
CDR3: CASSQVSGTSSYNEQFF